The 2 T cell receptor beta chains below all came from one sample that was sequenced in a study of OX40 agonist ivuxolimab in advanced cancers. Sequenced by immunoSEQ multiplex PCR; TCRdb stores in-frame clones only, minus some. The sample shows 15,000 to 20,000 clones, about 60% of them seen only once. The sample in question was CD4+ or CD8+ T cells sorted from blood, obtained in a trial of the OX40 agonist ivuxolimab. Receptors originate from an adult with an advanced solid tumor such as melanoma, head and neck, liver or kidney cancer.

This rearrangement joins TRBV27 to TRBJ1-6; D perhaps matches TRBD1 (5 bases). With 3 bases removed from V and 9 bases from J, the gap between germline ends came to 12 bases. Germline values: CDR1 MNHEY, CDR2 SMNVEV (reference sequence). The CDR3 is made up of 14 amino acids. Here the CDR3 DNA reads TGTGCCAGCAGTTTCCTAGACAGTCCTTCACCCCTCCACTTT. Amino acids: CASSFLDSPSPLHF.

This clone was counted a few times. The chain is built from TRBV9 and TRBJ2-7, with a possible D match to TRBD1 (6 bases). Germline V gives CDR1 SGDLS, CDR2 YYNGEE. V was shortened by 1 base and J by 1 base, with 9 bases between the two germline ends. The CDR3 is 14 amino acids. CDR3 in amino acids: CASSVTGYSYEQYF. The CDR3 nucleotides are TGTGCCAGCAGCGTAACAGGGTATTCCTACGAGCAGTACTTC.